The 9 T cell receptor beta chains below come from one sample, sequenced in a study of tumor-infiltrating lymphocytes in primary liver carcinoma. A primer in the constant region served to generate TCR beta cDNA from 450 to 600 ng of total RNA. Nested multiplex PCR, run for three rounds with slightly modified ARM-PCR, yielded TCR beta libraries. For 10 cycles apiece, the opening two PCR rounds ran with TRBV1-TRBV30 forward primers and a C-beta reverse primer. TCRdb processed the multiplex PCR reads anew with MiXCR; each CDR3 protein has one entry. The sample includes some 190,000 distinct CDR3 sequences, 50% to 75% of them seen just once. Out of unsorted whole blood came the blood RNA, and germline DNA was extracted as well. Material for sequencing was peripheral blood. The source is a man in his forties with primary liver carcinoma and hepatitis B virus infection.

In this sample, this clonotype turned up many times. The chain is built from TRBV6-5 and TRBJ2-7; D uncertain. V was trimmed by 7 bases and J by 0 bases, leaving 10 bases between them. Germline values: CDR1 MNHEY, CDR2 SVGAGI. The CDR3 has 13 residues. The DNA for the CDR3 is TGTGCCAGCACCCCGACTGGCTCCTACGAGCAGTACTTC. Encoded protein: CASTPTGSYEQYF.

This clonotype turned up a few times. The CDR3 DNA reads as TGTGCCAGCAGCTCTAGCGGGAGTGGGGGCAATGAGCAGTTCTTC. Its protein product is CASSSSGSGGNEQFF. This chain links TRBV4-2 with TRBJ2-1; 10 bases fit TRBD2. The germline gives CDR1 LGHNA, CDR2 YNFKEQ. CDR3 size: 15 residues. V trimming: 5 bases; J trimming: 6 bases; junction bases outside the gene matches: 7.

The CDR3 coding sequence is TGTGCCAGCAGTTACTTAACCACTAGCGGCGGGGAGCTGTTTTTT. It translates to CASSYLTTSGGELFF. This chain uses TRBV6-6 with TRBJ2-2; 8 bases fit TRBD2. Germline assignment: CDR1 MNHNY and CDR2 SVGAGI (reference sequence). V lost 1 base and J lost 7; bases outside the gene matches: 5. The CDR3 consists of 15 residues.

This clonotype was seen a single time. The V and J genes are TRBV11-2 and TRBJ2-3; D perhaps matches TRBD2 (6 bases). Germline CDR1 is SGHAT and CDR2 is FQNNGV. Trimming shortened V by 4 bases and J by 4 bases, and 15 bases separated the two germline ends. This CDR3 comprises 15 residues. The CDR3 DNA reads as TGTGCCAGCAGCTCCCTAGTGGGAGGCGCAGATACGCAGTATTTT. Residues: CASSSLVGGADTQYF.

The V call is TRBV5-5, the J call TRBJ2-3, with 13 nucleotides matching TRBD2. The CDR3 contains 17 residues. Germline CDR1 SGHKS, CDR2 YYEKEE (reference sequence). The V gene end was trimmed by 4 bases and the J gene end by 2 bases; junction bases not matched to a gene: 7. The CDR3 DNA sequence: TGTGCCAGCAGCCAGGGACTAGCGGGGACTCTCACAGATACGCAGTATTTT. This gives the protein CASSQGLAGTLTDTQYF.

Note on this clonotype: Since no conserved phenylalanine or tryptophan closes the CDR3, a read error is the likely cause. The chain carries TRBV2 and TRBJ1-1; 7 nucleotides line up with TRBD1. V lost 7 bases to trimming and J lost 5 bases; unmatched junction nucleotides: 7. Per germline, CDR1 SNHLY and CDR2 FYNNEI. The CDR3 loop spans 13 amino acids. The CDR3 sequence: CASKLTGQTEAFL. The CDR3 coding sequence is TGTGCCAGCAAGCTGACAGGGCAGACTGAAGCTTTCCTT.

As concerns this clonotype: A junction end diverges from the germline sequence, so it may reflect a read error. The CDR3, as DNA: TGTGCCATCAGTGACCTCCCGGGACAGGGGTCTAGCGGGAGCTCCTACAATGAGCAGCTCTTC. The encoded protein is CAISDLPGQGSSGSSYNEQLF. The V and J genes are TRBV10-3 and TRBJ2-1; D is tentatively TRBD1 or TRBD2 (10 bases each). Per germline, CDR1 ENHRY and CDR2 SYGVKD. The CDR3 consists of 21 residues.

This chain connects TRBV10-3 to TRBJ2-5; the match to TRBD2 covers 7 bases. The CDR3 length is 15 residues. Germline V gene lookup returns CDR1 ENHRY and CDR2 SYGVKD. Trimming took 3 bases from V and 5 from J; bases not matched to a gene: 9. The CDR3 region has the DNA TGTGCCATCAGTGATTTTGGCGGGAGCGGGGAGACCCAGTACTTC. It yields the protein CAISDFGGSGETQYF.

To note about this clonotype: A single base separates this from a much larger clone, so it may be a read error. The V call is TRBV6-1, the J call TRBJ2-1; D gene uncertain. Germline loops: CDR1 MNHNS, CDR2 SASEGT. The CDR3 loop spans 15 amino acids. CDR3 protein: CASSPTGLSYIEQFF. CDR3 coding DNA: TGTGCCAGCAGCCCCACCGGGCTCTCCTACATTGAGCAGTTCTTC.